This TCR beta chain was identified during a study of cytomegalovirus exposure and HLA in healthy donors. Amplification used 60 Vbeta primers and 13 Jbeta primers. The table came from immunoSEQ multiplex PCR; TCRdb's copy has only in-frame clones and leaves some out. Of 200,000 to 250,000 clones in the sample, more than 65% were seen once. As to this clone: Its antigen is currently unknown.

Study-level points and caveats: Later analysis reportedly placed an Asian-associated ancestry cluster below the roughly 700-donor mean in N-insertions. In vitro work confirmed that a few CMV-associated chains recognize CMV antigens. It was taken for granted in presence/absence analyses that sequencing depth across donors was roughly uniform. Researchers counted roughly 160 TCR beta chains as cytomegalovirus-associated.

The germline V gene has CDR1 SGDLS and CDR2 YYNGEE. This CDR3 has 15 amino acids. V was cut by 3 bases and J by 9 bases, with 21 bases left in between. The sequence derives from a woman aged 25 to 39 in good health and CMV-seronegative. The rearrangement uses TRBV9 and TRBJ1-1, with D unresolved. Material for sequencing was PBMCs. The CDR3 protein is CASSADLNLGVQAFF. The CDR3 nucleotides read TGTGCCAGCAGCGCAGACTTAAACCTCGGGGTTCAAGCTTTCTTT.